This T cell receptor beta chain was found in a study of blood T cell repertoires in COVID-19. V gave up 10 bases and J gave up 2 bases, with 17 bases separating them. Per the germline V gene, CDR1 is WSHSY and CDR2 is SAAADI. This CDR3 has 14 amino acids. As originally analysed: Estimation of nucleated cell counts was performed using reference gene primer amplification. The assay was immunoSEQ multiplex PCR, and TCRdb's table has in-frame clones only and misses some. Clone size and V and J calls were adopted from that table, with D and trimming inferred from the DNA. The data show 250,000 or so clones, just under 90% seen once. Only a few counts were recorded for this clone. Participant-given clinical history determined each cohort assignment.

The sample comprised PBMCs or T cells enriched from blood (not recorded which). The chain combines TRBV10-2 with TRBJ1-1, with D possibly matching TRBD1 (5 bases). The clonotype comes from a man in his fifties or sixties who had been exposed to COVID-19. CDR3 in amino acids: CATLPSGGNTEAFF. The CDR3 coding sequence is TGCGCCACCCTACCCTCCGGGGGTAACACTGAAGCTTTCTTT.